The source of this TCR beta chain is a study of blood T cell repertoires in COVID-19. In the study overall: From the United States, Italy and Spain came samples of acute and convalescent COVID-19.

The CDR3 totals 15 residues. The junction had 1 base not matched to a gene; V was cut back by 2 bases and J by 6 bases. Germline V gives CDR1 KGHSH, CDR2 LQKENI. How the authors handled the data: Amplifying reference gene primers gave estimates of nucleated cell counts. TCRdb's table, derived via immunoSEQ multiplex PCR, lists solely in-frame clones and lacks some. V, J and clone size are those of that table, while D and trimming were read from the DNA. The data contain 150,000 or so clones, around nine tenths of them seen just once; the ten biggest clones take up 6.5% to 8.5%. The V call is TRBV18, the J call TRBJ2-2; 12 bases align to TRBD2. Specimen: PBMCs or T cells enriched from blood (not recorded which). This receptor was obtained from a woman aged 50 to 60 who had recovered from COVID-19. The CDR3 nucleotides are TGTGCCAGCTCACCAGGACTAGCGGGGTCCGGGGAGCTGTTTTTT. The encoded protein is CASSPGLAGSGELFF.